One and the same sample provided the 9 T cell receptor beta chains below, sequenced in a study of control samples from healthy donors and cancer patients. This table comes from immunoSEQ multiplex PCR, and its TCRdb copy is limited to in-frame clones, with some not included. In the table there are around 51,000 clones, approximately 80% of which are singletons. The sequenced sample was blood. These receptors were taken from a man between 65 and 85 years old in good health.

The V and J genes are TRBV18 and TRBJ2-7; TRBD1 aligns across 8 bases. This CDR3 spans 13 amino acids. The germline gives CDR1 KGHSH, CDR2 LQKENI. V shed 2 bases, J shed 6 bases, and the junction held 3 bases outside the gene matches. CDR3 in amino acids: CASSPDRGREQYF. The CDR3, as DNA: TGTGCCAGCTCACCAGACAGGGGTCGCGAGCAGTACTTC.

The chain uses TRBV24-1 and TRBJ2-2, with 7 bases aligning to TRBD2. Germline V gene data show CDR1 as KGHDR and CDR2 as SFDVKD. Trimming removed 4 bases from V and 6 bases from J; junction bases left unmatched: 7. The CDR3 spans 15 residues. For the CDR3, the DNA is TGTGCCACCAGTGACCCAAGCGGGATCGCCGGGGAGCTGTTTTTT. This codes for CATSDPSGIAGELFF.

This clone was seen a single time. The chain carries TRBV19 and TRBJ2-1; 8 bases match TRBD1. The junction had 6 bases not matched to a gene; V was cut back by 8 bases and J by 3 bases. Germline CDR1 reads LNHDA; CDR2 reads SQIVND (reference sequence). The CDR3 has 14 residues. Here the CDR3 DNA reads TGTGCCAGTTCAGACAGGGGCCACTACAATGAGCAGTTCTTC. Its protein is CASSDRGHYNEQFF.

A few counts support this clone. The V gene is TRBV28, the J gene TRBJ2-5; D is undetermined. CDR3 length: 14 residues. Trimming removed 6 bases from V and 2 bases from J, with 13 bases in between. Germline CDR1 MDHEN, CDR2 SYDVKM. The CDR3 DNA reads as TGTGCCAGCAGACCCCCCCTACAGCAAGAGACCCAGTACTTC. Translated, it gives CASRPPLQQETQYF.

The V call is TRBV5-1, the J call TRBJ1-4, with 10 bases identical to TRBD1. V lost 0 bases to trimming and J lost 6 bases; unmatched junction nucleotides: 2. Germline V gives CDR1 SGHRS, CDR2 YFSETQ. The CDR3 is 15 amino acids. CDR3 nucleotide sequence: TGCGCCAGCAGCTTGGGTGGGACAGGGGATGAAAAACTGTTTTTT. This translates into CASSLGGTGDEKLFF.

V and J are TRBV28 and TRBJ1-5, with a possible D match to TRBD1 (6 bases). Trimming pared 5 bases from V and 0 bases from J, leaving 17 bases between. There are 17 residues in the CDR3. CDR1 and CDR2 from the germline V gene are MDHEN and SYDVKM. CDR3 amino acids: CASSLLGGGYSNQPQHF. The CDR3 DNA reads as TGTGCCAGCAGTCTCCTAGGGGGGGGATATAGCAATCAGCCCCAGCATTTT.

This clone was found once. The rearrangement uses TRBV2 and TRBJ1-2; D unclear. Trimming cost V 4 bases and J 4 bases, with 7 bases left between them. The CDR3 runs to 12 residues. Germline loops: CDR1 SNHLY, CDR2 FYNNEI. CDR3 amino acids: CASSGRRYGYTF. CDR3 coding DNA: TGTGCCAGCAGTGGCCGCCGCTATGGCTACACCTTC.

The CDR3 region is CASSEGRNTEAFF. The CDR3, as DNA: TGTGCCAGCAGTGAGGGCAGGAACACTGAAGCTTTCTTT. The rearrangement uses TRBV6-4 and TRBJ1-1, with D uncertain. This CDR3 region has 13 residues. The germline CDR1 and CDR2 sequences are MRHNA and SNTAGT. Deletions cut 3 bases from V and 1 base from J, with 6 bases between.

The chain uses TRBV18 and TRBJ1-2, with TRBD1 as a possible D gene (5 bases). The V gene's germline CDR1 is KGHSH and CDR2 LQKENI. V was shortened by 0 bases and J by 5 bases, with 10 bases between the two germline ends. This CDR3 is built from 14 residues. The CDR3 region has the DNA TGTGCCAGCTCACCACCGGGCAGGGAATATGGCTACACCTTC. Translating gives CASSPPGREYGYTF.